This is a list of T cell receptor beta chains from one sample in a study of radiotherapy plus CTLA-4 blockade in lung cancer. Measured with immunoSEQ multiplex PCR; TCRdb has only the in-frame clones, and not every one. The sample contains over 85,000 clones, approximately 78% of which appear only once. The sample here was peripheral blood, taken from a patient treated with radiotherapy plus ipilimumab. The receptor set was obtained from a human donor with non-small cell lung cancer that progressed on radiotherapy plus ipilimumab. The CDR3 runs from the conserved cysteine through the conserved F or W. The D gene is left open where the match is weak. The listing skips clone size in some rows; elsewhere it reads once, few, many or a size class.

clone_size	d_call	v_call	j_call	cdr3_aa	cdr3_nt
few	TRBD2	TRBV28	TRBJ2-2	CASRSGGNTGELFF	TGTGCCAGCAGGAGCGGGGGGAACACCGGGGAGCTGTTTTTT
once	TRBD1	TRBV28	TRBJ1-2	CASSSPGWGQGYGYTF	TGTGCCAGCAGTTCGCCGGGGTGGGGACAGGGTTATGGCTACACCTTC
-	-	TRBV4-1	TRBJ2-5	CASSQDPTGGETQYF	TGCGCCAGCAGCCAAGATCCGACGGGTGGGGAGACCCAGTACTTC
-	TRBD2	TRBV29-1	TRBJ2-1	CSSRPGSSGRSGSYNEQFF	TGCAGCTCCCGACCGGGGTCTAGCGGGAGATCCGGGTCCTACAATGAGCAGTTCTTC
-	TRBD2	TRBV7-6	TRBJ2-3	CASSFTSGRGSDTQYF	TGTGCCAGCAGCTTTACTAGCGGGAGGGGTTCAGATACGCAGTATTTT
-	-	TRBV6-6	TRBJ1-1	CASSPQRGSEAFF	TGTGCCAGCAGTCCCCAACGGGGATCGGAAGCTTTCTTT
-	-	TRBV2	TRBJ2-1	CASRTGTYNNEQFF	TGTGCCAGCAGAACCGGGACGTACAACAATGAGCAGTTCTTC
once	TRBD1	TRBV7-9	TRBJ1-1	CASSLNGQGAEAFF	TGTGCCAGCAGCTTAAATGGACAGGGGGCAGAAGCTTTCTTT
once	-	TRBV20-1	TRBJ1-4	CSARYGEKLFF	TGCAGTGCTAGATACGGCGAAAAACTGTTTTTT
-	-	TRBV7-9	TRBJ1-4	CASSFGGTISEKLFF	TGTGCCAGCAGCTTTGGCGGGACGATTAGTGAAAAACTGTTTTTT
-	-	TRBV2	TRBJ2-7	CASSVGEYYEQYF	TGTGCCAGCAGTGTGGGGGAGTACTACGAGCAGTACTTC
-	TRBD2	TRBV9	TRBJ2-7	CASSVGTGTSLTEQYF	TGTGCCAGCAGCGTAGGGACCGGGACTAGCCTCACCGAGCAGTACTTC
-	-	TRBV27	TRBJ2-3	CASSPGLTGTDTQYF	TGTGCCAGCAGTCCCGGACTGACTGGCACAGATACGCAGTATTTT
-	-	TRBV14	TRBJ2-2	CASSQIATGELFF	TGTGCCAGCAGCCAAATCGCGACCGGGGAGCTGTTTTTT
-	-	TRBV27	TRBJ2-1	CASKGPAYNEQFF	TGTGCCAGCAAAGGCCCAGCTTACAATGAGCAGTTCTTC
few	-	TRBV19	TRBJ1-1	CASSRGRNTEAFF	TGTGCCAGTAGTCGAGGACGGAACACTGAAGCTTTCTTT
-	TRBD2	TRBV7-9	TRBJ2-5	CASSPPLAGGGETQYF	TGTGCCAGCAGCCCCCCACTAGCGGGAGGCGGAGAGACCCAGTACTTC